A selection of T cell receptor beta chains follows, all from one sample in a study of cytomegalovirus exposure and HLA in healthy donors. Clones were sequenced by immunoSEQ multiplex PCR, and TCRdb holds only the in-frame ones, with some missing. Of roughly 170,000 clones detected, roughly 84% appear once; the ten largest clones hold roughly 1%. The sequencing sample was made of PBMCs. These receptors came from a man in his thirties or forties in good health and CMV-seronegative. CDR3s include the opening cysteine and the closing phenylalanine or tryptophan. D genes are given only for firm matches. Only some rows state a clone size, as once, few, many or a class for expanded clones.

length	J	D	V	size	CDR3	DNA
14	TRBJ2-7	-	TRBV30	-	CAWDPRVFSYEQYF	TGTGCCTGGGATCCACGGGTCTTCTCCTACGAGCAGTACTTC
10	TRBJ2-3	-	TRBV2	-	CASSAGTQYF	TGTGCCAGCAGCGCCGGTACGCAGTATTTT
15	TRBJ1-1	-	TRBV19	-	CASKAGSAGATEAFF	TGTGCCAGTAAGGCAGGGTCGGCCGGTGCCACTGAAGCTTTCTTT
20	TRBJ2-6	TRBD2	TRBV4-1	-	CASSPAPSSGGSSGANVLTF	TGCGCCAGCAGCCCCGCCCCCTCTAGCGGGGGTTCCTCTGGGGCCAACGTCCTGACTTTC
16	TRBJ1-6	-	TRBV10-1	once	CASSVGGRVRNSPLHF	TGCGCCAGCAGTGTTGGTGGGAGGGTTAGGAATTCACCCCTCCACTTT
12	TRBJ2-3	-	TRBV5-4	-	CASSSPPRTQYF	TGTGCCAGCAGCTCGCCCCCGCGAACGCAGTATTTT
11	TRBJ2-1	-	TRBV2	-	CASSGSREQFF	TGTGCCAGCAGTGGCAGCAGGGAGCAGTTCTTC
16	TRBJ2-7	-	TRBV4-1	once	CASSQGVSRWEYEQYF	TGCGCCAGCAGCCAAGGGGTCAGCCGGTGGGAGTACGAGCAGTACTTC
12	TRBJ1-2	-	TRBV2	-	CATSEGDYGYTF	TGTGCCACCTCGGAAGGAGACTATGGCTACACCTTC
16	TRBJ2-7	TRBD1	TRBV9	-	CASSARGGTGKDEQYF	TGTGCCAGCAGCGCGAGAGGGGGGACAGGGAAGGACGAGCAGTACTTC
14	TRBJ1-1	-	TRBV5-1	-	CASRGGAMEGEAFF	TGCGCCAGCAGGGGGGGGGCCATGGAGGGTGAAGCTTTCTTT
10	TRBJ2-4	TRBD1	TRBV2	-	CASRTGTEYF	TGTGCCAGCAGAACCGGGACAGAGTACTTC
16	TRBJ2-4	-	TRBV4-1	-	CASSQPSGRGGDIQYF	TGCGCCAGCAGCCAACCCTCAGGCAGGGGAGGGGACATTCAGTACTTC
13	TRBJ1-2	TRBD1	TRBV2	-	CASSEQGADGYTF	TGTGCCAGCAGTGAGCAGGGGGCCGATGGCTACACCTTC
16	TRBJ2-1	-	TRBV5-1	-	CASSLLSGWNGNEQFF	TGCGCCAGCAGCTTGTTATCGGGGTGGAACGGCAATGAGCAGTTCTTC
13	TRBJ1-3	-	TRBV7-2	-	CASKGEPGNTIYF	TGTGCCAGCAAAGGGGAACCTGGAAACACCATATATTTT
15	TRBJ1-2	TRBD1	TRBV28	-	CASTLDRGFFDGYTF	TGTGCCAGCACCCTAGACAGGGGGTTCTTCGATGGCTACACCTTC
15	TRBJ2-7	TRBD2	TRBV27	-	CASSSGLAGGPRQYF	TGTGCCAGCAGTTCGGGACTAGCGGGAGGGCCCCGGCAGTACTTC
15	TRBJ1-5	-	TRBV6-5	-	CASSYSSDRNQPQHF	TGTGCCAGCAGTTACTCCAGCGACAGAAATCAGCCCCAGCATTTT
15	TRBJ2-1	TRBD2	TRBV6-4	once	CASSDQASGGDAQFF	TGTGCCAGCAGTGACCAAGCTAGCGGGGGGGACGCGCAGTTCTTC
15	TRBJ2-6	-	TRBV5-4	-	CASNGREGGANVLTF	TGTGCCAGCAACGGCCGGGAAGGTGGGGCCAACGTCCTGACTTTC
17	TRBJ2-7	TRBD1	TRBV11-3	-	CASSLDEDRQGATEQYF	TGTGCCAGCAGCTTAGATGAGGATAGGCAGGGGGCGACCGAGCAGTACTTC
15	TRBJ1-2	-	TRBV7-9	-	CASSLAWAGDNGYTF	TGTGCCAGCAGCTTAGCGTGGGCAGGGGACAATGGCTACACCTTC
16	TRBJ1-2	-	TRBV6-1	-	CASSERRGTAQGGYTF	TGTGCCAGCAGTGAAAGGAGGGGAACAGCCCAGGGTGGCTACACCTTC
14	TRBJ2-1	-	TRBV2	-	CASSAQDSTRYLFF	TGTGCCAGCAGTGCTCAGGACAGCACTAGATATCTGTTCTTC
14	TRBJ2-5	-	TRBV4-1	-	CASSQDPIRETQYF	TGCGCCAGCAGCCAAGATCCTATCCGAGAGACCCAGTACTTC
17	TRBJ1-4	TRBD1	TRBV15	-	CATSRVGTGFTNEKLFF	TGTGCCACCAGCAGAGTTGGGACAGGGTTCACTAATGAAAAACTGTTTTTT
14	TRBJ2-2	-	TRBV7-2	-	CASSLGQGGGELFF	TGTGCCAGCAGCTTAGGTCAGGGGGGCGGGGAGCTGTTTTTT
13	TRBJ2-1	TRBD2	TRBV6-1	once	CASSTPGGTQQFF	TGTGCCAGCAGTACCCCGGGGGGGACACAGCAGTTCTTC
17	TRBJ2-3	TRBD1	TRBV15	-	CATSRDTTTGVTDTQYF	TGTGCCACCAGCAGAGATACGACAACAGGGGTGACAGATACGCAGTATTTT
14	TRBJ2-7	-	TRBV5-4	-	CASSYSGRATVQYF	TGTGCCAGCAGCTATTCCGGTAGAGCTACGGTGCAGTACTTC
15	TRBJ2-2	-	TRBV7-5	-	CVRSSETPRSGELFF	TGTGTCAGAAGCTCTGAAACCCCCCGGTCCGGGGAGCTGTTTTTT
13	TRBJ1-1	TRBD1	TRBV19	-	CASSLQGGTEAFF	TGTGCCAGTAGCCTACAGGGGGGCACTGAAGCTTTCTTT
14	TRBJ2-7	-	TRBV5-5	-	CASSLAGKRYEQYF	TGTGCCAGCAGCTTGGCCGGGAAAAGGTACGAGCAGTACTTC
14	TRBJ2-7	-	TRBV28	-	CASSYGGYQDAQYF	TGTGCCAGCAGTTACGGGGGTTACCAGGACGCGCAGTACTTC
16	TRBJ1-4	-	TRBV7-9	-	CASSLVAGRGNEKLFF	TGTGCCAGCAGCTTAGTTGCTGGGCGGGGTAATGAAAAACTGTTTTTT
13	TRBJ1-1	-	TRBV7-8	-	CASSLYKRSEAFF	TGTGCCAGCAGCTTATATAAGAGATCTGAAGCTTTCTTT
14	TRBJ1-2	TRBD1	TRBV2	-	CASSRDRISYGYTF	TGTGCCAGCAGTCGGGACAGAATCTCCTATGGCTACACCTTC
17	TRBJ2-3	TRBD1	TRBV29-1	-	CSVDRDRPDSSTDTQYF	TGCAGCGTTGACCGGGACAGACCAGATTCTAGCACAGATACGCAGTATTTT
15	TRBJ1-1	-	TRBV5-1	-	CASSLDQTMNTEAFF	TGCGCCAGCAGCTTGGATCAGACAATGAACACTGAAGCTTTCTTT
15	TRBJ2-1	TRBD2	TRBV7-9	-	CASSPAGNLVNEQFF	TGTGCCAGCAGCCCAGCGGGAAACCTGGTTAATGAGCAGTTCTTC
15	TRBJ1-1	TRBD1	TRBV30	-	CACRRGLGYGTEAFF	TGTGCCTGCCGGAGGGGGCTTGGGTACGGCACTGAAGCTTTCTTT
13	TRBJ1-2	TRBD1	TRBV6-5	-	CAAGTGGIYGYTF	TGTGCCGCCGGGACAGGGGGGATCTATGGCTACACCTTC
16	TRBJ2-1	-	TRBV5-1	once	CASSPDEGLMYNEQFF	TGCGCCAGCAGCCCGGATGAGGGACTTATGTACAATGAGCAGTTCTTC
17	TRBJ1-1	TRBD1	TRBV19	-	CASTRMGTGGRNTEAFF	TGTGCCAGTACACGGATGGGGACAGGGGGCAGGAACACTGAAGCTTTCTTT
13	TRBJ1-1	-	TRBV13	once	CASNPPGNTEAFF	TGTGCCAGCAATCCCCCGGGGAACACTGAAGCTTTCTTT
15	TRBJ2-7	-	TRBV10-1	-	CASSEGAGGTYEQYF	TGCGCCAGCAGCGAGGGCGCAGGGGGGACCTACGAGCAGTACTTC
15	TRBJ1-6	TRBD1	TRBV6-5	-	CASGSGGQGSSPLHF	TGTGCCAGCGGGTCGGGGGGACAGGGGAGTTCACCCCTCCACTTT
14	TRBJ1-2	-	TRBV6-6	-	CASSLTDTNYGYTF	TGTGCCAGCAGTCTCACCGACACCAACTATGGCTACACCTTC
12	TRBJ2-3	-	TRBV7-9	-	CASTPGTDTQYF	TGTGCCAGCACCCCCGGCACAGATACGCAGTATTTT
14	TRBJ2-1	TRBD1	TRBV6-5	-	CASSRPGQGDEQFF	TGTGCCAGCAGTCGCCCAGGACAGGGCGATGAGCAGTTCTTC
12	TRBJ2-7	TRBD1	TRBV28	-	CASGTGYYEQYF	TGTGCCAGCGGGACAGGGTACTACGAGCAGTACTTC
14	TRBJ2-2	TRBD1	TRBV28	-	CASSSTGVTGELFF	TGTGCCAGCAGTTCTACAGGGGTCACCGGGGAGCTGTTTTTT
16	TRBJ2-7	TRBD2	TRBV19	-	CASSIPQLAGRYEQYF	TGTGCCAGTAGTATCCCCCAACTAGCGGGGCGCTACGAGCAGTACTTC